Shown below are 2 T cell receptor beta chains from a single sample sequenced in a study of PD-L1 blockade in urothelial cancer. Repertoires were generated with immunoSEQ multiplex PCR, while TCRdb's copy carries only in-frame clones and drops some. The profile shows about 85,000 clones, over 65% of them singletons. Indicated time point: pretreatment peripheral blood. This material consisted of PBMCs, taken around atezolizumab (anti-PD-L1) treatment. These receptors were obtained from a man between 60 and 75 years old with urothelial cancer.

The CDR3: CASTGQVNEKLFF. The DNA for the CDR3 is TGTGCCAGCACAGGACAAGTTAATGAAAAACTGTTTTTT. The V gene is TRBV2, the J gene TRBJ1-4, with D possibly TRBD1 on 5 matching bases. Germline V gene data show CDR1 as SNHLY and CDR2 as FYNNEI. The CDR3 runs 13 residues. The germline V and J ends were trimmed by 7 bases and 4 bases, with 10 bases remaining between them.

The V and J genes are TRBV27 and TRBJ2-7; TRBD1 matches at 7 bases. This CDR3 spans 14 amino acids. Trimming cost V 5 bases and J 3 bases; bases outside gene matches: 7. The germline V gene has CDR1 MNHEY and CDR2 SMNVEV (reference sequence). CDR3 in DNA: TGTGCCAGCAGTCGGTTGAGACAGGGCTACGAGCAGTACTTC. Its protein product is CASSRLRQGYEQYF.